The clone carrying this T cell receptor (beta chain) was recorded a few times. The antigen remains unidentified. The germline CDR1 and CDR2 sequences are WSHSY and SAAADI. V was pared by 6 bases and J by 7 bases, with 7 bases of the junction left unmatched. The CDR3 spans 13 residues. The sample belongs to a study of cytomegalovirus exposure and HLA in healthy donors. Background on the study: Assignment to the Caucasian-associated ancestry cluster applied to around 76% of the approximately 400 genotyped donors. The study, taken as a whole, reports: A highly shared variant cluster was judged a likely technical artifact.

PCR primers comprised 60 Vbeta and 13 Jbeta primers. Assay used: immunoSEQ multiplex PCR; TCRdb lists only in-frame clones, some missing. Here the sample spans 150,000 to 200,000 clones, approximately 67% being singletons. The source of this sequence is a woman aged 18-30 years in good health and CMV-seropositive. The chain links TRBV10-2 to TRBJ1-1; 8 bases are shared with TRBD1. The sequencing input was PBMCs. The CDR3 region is CASRLVGTGEAFF. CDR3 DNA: TGCGCCAGCAGGCTCGTAGGGACAGGTGAAGCTTTCTTT.